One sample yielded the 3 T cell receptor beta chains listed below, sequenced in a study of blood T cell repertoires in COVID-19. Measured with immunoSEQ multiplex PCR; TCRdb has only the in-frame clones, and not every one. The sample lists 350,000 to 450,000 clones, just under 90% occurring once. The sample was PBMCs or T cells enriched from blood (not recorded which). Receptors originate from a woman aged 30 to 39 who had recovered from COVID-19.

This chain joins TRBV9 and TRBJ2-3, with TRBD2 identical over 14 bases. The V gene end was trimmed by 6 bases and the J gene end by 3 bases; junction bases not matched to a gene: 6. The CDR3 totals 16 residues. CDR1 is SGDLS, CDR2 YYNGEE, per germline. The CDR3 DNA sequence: TGTGCCAGCACCGGACTAGCGGGAGGTAATACAGATACGCAGTATTTT. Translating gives CASTGLAGGNTDTQYF.

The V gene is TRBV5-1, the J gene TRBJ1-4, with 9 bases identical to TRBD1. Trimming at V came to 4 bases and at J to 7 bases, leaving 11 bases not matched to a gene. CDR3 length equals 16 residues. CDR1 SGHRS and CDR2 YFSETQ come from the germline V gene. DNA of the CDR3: TGCGCCAGCAGCCCGGATACAGGGGGCGAGGCTGAAAAACTGTTTTTT. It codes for CASSPDTGGEAEKLFF. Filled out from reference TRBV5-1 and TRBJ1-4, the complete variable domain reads KAGVTQTPRYLIKTRGQQVTLSCSPISGHRSVSWYQQTPGQGLQFLFEYFSETQRNKGNFPGRFSGRQFSNSRSEMNVSTLELGDSALYLCASSPDTGGEAEKLFFGSGTQLSVL.

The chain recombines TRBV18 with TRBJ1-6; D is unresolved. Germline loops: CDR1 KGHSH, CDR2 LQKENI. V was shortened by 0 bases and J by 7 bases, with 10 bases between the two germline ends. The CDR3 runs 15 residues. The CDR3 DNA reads TGTGCCAGCTCACCACCGGGCAGGCTAAATTCACCCCTCCACTTT. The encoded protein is CASSPPGRLNSPLHF. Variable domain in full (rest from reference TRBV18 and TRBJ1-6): NAGVMQNPRHLVRRRGQEARLRCSPMKGHSHVYWYRQLPEEGLKFMVYLQKENIIDESGMPKERFSAEFPKEGPSILRIQQVVRGDSAAYFCASSPPGRLNSPLHFGNGTRLTVT.